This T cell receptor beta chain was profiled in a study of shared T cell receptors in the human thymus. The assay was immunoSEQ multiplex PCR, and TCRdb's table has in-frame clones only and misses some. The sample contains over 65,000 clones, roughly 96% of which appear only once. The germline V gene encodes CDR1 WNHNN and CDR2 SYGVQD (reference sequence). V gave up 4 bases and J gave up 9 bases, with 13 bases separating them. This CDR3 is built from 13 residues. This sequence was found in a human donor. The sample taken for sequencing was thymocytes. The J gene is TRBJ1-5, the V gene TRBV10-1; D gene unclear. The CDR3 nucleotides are TGCGCCAGCAGTGGTGGACGGAGGTGGCCCCAGCATTTT. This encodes CASSGGRRWPQHF.